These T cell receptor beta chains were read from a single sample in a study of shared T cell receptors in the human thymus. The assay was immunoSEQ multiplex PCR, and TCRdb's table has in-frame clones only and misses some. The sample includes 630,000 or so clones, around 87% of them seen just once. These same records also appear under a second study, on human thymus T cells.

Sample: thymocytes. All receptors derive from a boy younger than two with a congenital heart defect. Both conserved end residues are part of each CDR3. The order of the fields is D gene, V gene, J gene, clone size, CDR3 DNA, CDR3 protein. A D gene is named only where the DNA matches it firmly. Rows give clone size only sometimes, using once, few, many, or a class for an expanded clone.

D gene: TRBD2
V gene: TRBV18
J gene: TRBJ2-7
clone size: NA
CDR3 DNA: TGTGCCAGCTCACCACCCGGGACTAGCGGACCCTTAGAGCAGTACTTC
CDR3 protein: CASSPPGTSGPLEQYF

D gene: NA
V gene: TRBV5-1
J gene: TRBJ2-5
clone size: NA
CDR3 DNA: TGCGCCAGCAGCTTGGCACAGAAACAAGAGACCCAGTACTTC
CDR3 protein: CASSLAQKQETQYF

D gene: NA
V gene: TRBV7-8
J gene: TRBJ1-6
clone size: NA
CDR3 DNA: TGTGCCAGCAGCTTATGGCAGGGAAGGGGTAATTCACCCCTCCACTTT
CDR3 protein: CASSLWQGRGNSPLHF

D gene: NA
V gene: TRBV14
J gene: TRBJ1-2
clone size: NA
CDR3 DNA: TGTGCCAGCAGCCAAGATGAAGCTAGGCGTGGCTACACCTTC
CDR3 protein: CASSQDEARRGYTF

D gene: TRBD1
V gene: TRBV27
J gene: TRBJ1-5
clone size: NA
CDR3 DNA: TGTGCCAGCAGTCCGTGGACAGGATGGAGGGATCAGCCCCAGCATTTT
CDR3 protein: CASSPWTGWRDQPQHF

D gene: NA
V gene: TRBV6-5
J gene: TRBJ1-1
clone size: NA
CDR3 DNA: TGTGCCAGCAGTTACTCGATACCCCCGGTTGAAGCTTTCTTT
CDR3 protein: CASSYSIPPVEAFF

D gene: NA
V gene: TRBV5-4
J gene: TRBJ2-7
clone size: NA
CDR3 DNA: TGTGCCAGCAGCTCGTACGGGTTCTCCTACGAGCAGTACTTC
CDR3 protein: CASSSYGFSYEQYF

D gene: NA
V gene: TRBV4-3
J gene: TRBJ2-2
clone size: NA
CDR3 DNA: TGCGCCAGCAGCAGACGAGGGGGTGGGGAGCTGTTTTTT
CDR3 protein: CASSRRGGGELFF

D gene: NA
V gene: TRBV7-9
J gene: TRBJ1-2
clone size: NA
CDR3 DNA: TGTGCCAGCAGCCCCAACACAGGGCCGAGTGGCTACACCTTC
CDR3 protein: CASSPNTGPSGYTF

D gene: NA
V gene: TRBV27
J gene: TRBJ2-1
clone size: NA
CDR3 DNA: TGTGCCAGCACTAACGCCCGGTCCTCCTACAATGAGCAGTTCTTC
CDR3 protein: CASTNARSSYNEQFF

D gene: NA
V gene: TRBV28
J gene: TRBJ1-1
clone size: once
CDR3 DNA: TGTGCCAGCAGTTTACCTAGGGGCACTGAAGCTTTCTTT
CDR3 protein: CASSLPRGTEAFF

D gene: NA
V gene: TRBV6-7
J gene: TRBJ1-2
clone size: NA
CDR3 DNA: TGTGCCAGCAGTTACTTCTCGTCGCAGATCTATGGCTACACCTTC
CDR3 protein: CASSYFSSQIYGYTF

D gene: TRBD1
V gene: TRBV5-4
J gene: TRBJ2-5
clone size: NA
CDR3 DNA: TGTGCCAGCAGCCCGTCAGGGGGCCCTGGCGAGACCCAGTACTTC
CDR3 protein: CASSPSGGPGETQYF

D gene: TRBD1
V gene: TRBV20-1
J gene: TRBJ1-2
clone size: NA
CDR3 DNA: TGCAGTGCCGACAGGGTTGGCTACACCTTC
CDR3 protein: CSADRVGYTF

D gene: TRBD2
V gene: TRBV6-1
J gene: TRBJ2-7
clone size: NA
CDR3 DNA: TGTGCCAGCAGTGAAGCGCGGACTAGCGAGAAAGCTGCATTCGGTGAGCAGTACTTC
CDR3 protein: CASSEARTSEKAAFGEQYF

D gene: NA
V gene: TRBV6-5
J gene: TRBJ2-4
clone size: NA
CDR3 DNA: TGTGCCAGCATTAGGGGGTTCATTCAGTACTTC
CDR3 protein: CASIRGFIQYF

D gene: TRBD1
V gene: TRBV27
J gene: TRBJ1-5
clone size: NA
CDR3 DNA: TGTGCCAGCAGAGGGACAGGCAATCAGCCCCAGCATTTT
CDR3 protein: CASRGTGNQPQHF

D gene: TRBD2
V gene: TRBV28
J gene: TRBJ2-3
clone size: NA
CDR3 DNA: TGTGCCAGCGGAACTAGCGGGGGGGATACGCAGTATTTT
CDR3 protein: CASGTSGGDTQYF

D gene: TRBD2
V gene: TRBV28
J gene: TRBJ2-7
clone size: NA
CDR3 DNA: TGTGCCAGCAGTTCGCACCCTCCATTAGTCGGAGCTACTAGCGGGAGGGAGGTTGTTTACGAGCAGTACTTC
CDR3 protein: CASSSHPPLVGATSGREVVYEQYF

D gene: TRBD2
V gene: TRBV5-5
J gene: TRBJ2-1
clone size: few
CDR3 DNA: TGTGCCAGCAGCTTGTCCCGGGAGGACGACAATGAGCAGTTCTTC
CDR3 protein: CASSLSREDDNEQFF

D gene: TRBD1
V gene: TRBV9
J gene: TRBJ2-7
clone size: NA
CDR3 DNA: TGTGCCAGCAGCGGACGCTCCGGGACAGGGTCGGACGAGCAGTACTTC
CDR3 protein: CASSGRSGTGSDEQYF

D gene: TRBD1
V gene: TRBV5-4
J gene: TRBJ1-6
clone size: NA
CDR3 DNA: TGTGCCAGCAGTTCGACAGGGGAGACTTACTATAATTCACCCCTCCACTTT
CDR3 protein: CASSSTGETYYNSPLHF

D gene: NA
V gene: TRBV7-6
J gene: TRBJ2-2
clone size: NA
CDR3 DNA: TGTGCCAGCAGCCCCGGACAGAGGCTGGAGACCGGGGAGCTGTTTTTT
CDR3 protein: CASSPGQRLETGELFF

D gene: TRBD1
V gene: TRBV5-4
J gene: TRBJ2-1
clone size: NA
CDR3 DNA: TGTGCCAGCAGCGCACAGGGGGCAGACGATGAGCAGTTCTTC
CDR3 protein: CASSAQGADDEQFF

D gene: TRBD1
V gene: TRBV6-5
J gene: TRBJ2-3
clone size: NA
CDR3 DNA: TGTGCCAGCAGGGCCGGGACAGGGACAGATACGCAGTATTTT
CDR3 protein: CASRAGTGTDTQYF

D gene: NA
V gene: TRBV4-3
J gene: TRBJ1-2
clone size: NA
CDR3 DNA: TGCGCCAGCAGCCATCCCTCAAGGGGGAACAGGACCAACTATGGCTACACCTTC
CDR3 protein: CASSHPSRGNRTNYGYTF

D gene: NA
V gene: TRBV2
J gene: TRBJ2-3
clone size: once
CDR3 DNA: TGTGCCAGCAGTGAAGCTCTCCCGACAGACACAGATACGCAGTATTTT
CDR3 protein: CASSEALPTDTDTQYF

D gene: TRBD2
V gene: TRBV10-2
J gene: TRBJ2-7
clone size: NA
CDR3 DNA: TGCGCCAGCAGTGAGTCGAACGGTTTCATAGCGGGCTCCTACGAGCAGTACTTC
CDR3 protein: CASSESNGFIAGSYEQYF

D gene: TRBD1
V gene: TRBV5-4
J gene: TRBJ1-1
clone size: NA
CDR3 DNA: TGTGCCAGCAGCCCCCTCGTACAGGGGTGGACTGAAGCTTTCTTT
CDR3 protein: CASSPLVQGWTEAFF

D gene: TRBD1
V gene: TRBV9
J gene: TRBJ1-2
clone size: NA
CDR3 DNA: TGTGCCAGCAGCGTTTCAGGGGGCGCCTATGGCTACACCTTC
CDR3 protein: CASSVSGGAYGYTF

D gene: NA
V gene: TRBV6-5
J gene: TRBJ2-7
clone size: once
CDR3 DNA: TGTGCCAGCAGTTACTCCGGGTCCATCCTTTCCTACGAGCAGTACTTC
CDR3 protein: CASSYSGSILSYEQYF

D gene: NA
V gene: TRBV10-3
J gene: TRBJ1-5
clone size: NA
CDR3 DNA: TGTGCCATCAGTGACCACAATAGGGGTCAGCCCCAGCATTTT
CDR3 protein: CAISDHNRGQPQHF